The 3 T cell receptor beta chains below all came from one sample that was sequenced in a study of tissue T cells after allogeneic stem cell transplantation. Stated time point: mouse harvest day 14 after allogeneic transplant. Each mouse received 10^7 T-cell-depleted marrow cells plus 10^6 splenic CD5+ T cells by tail vein. Method: immunoSEQ multiplex PCR; TCRdb's copy keeps in-frame clones and lacks some. The table includes around 1,800 clones, 40% to 60% detected once. The sequenced sample was blood. These receptors all stem from a female BALB/c mouse given C57BL/6 T cells with graft-versus-host disease after an allogeneic hematopoietic cell transplant.

For this clone: All gene names here are mouse names. Read sequence stops 1 residue before the CDR3 end, and the germline J gene provides the missing end. This chain uses TRBV13-3 with TRBJ2-1, with 9 nucleotides matching TRBD2. V lost 1 base and J lost 2; bases outside the gene matches: 4. Germline assignment: CDR1 NNHDY and CDR2 SYVADS. The CDR3 extends over 16 amino acids. The CDR3 bases that were read are TGTGCCAGCAGTGATTCCAGACTGGGGGACTATGCTGAGCAGTTC. Its translation is CASSDSRLGDYAEQF. The entire CDR3 protein is CASSDSRLGDYAEQFF.

On this clone itself: Gene and germline names: mouse. Coverage ceases 1 residue before the CDR3 finishes, and the germline J gene fills in the end. The chain is built from TRBV23 and TRBJ1-1; no check of the table's D call, TRBD1, against the DNA was made. The length of the CDR3 is 14 residues. Looked up from germline, CDR1 is KGHTA and CDR2 is FQNQQP. The CDR3 sequence is CSSSQGTANTEVFF. The sequenced part of the CDR3 DNA is TGCTCCAGCAGTCAAGGGACAGCAAACACAGAAGTCTTC.

This clone has a handful of counts. The germline and genes are mouse ones. The sequenced CDR3 bases are TGTGCCAGCAGTCAGAGACAGAACTCCGACTACACC. Translated, it gives CASSQRQNSDYT. From start to end, the CDR3 is CASSQRQNSDYTF. The J gene is TRBJ1-2, the V gene TRBV26, with D tentatively TRBD1 (5 bases). The read ends 1 residue early relative to the CDR3; the germline J gene fills the gap. The CDR3 is 13 amino acids. Trimming removed 4 bases at V and 2 bases at J, with 8 bases between. Per germline, CDR1 KGHPV and CDR2 FQNQEV (reference sequence).